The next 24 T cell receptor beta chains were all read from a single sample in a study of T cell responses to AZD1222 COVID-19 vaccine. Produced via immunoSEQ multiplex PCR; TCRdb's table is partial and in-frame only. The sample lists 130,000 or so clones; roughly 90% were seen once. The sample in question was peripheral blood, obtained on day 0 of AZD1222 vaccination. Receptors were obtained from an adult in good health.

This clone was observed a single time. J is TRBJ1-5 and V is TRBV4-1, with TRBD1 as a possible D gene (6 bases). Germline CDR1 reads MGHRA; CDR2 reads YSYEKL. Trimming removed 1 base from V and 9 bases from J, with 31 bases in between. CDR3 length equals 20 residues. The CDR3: CASSQGPLVTGTRASMPQHF. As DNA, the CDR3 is TGCGCCAGCAGCCAAGGCCCCTTAGTTACCGGGACAAGGGCCTCGATGCCCCAGCATTTT.

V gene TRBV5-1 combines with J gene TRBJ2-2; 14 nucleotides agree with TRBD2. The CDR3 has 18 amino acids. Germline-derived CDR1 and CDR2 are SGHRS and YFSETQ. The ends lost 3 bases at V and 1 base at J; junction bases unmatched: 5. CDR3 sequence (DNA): TGCGCCAGCAGCTACGGGACTAGCGGGAGCTGGAACACCGGGGAGCTGTTTTTT. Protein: CASSYGTSGSWNTGELFF.

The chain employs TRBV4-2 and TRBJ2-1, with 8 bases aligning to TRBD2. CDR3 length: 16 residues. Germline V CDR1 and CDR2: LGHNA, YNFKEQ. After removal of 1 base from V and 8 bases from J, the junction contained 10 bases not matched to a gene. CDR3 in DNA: TGTGCCAGCAGCCAAGGAGAGAGCGGGAGACGGCATGAGCAGTTCTTC. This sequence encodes CASSQGESGRRHEQFF.

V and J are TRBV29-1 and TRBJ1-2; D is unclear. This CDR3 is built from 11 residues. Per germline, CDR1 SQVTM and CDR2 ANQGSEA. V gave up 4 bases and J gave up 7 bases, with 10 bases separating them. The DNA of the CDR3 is TGCAGCGTTGGGAGGGCTCCTGGCTACACCTTC. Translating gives CSVGRAPGYTF. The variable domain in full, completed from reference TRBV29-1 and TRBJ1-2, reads SAVISQKPSRDICQRGTSLTIQCQVDSQVTMMFWYRQQPGQSLTLIATANQGSEATYESGFVIDKFPISRPNLTFSTLTVSNMSPEDSSIYLCSVGRAPGYTFGSGTRLTVV.

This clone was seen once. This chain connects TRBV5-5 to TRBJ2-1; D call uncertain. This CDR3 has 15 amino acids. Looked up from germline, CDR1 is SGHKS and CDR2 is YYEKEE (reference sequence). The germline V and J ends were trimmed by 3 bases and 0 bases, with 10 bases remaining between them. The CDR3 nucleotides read TGTGCCAGCAGCTCGGACGGAAGCTCCTACAATGAGCAGTTCTTC. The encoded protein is CASSSDGSSYNEQFF.

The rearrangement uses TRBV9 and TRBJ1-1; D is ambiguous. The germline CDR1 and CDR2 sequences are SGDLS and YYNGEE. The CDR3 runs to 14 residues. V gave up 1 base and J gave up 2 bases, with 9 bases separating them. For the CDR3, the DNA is TGTGCCAGCAGCGTAAACAGCTATAACACTGAAGCTTTCTTT. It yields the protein CASSVNSYNTEAFF.

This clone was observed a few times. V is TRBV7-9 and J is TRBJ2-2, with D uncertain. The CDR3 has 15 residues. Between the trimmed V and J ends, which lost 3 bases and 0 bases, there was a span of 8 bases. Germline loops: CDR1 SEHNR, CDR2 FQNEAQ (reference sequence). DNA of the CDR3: TGTGCCAGCAGCTTGAGAGGCGCGAACACCGGGGAGCTGTTTTTT. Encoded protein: CASSLRGANTGELFF.

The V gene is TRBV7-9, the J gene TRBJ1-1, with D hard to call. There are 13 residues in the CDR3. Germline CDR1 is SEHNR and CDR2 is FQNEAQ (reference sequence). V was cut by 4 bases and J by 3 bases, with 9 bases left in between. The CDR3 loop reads CASSSQQDTEAFF. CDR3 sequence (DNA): TGTGCCAGCAGCTCCCAGCAAGACACTGAAGCTTTCTTT.

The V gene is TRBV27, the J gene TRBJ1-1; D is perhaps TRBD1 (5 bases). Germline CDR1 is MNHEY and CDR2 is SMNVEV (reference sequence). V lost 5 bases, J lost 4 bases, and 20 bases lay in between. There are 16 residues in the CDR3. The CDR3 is CASSHLRDGASTEAFF. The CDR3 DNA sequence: TGTGCCAGCAGTCACCTGAGAGACGGGGCGAGCACTGAAGCTTTCTTT.

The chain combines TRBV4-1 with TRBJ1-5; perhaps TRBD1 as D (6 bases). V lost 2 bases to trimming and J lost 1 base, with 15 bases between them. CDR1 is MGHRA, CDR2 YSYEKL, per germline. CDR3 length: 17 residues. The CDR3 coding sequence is TGCGCCAGCAGCCAAACGGCGGGGGGCGGGAGCAATCAGCCCCAGCATTTT. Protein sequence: CASSQTAGGGSNQPQHF.

DNA of the CDR3: TGTGCCAGCTCACCAAACAGGGGTGAAACTGAAGCTTTCTTT. Translated, it gives CASSPNRGETEAFF. The chain has TRBV18 and TRBJ1-1; 7 nucleotides line up with TRBD1. Germline assignment: CDR1 KGHSH and CDR2 LQKENI. With 2 bases clipped from V and 5 bases from J, the junction kept 5 bases outside the gene matches. The CDR3 spans 14 residues.

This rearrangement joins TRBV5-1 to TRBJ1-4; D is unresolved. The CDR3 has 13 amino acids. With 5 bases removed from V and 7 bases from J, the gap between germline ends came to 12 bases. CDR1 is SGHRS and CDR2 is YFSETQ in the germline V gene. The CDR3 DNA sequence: TGCGCCAGCAGGGCCTTGCCCCGTGAAAAACTGTTTTTT. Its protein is CASRALPREKLFF.

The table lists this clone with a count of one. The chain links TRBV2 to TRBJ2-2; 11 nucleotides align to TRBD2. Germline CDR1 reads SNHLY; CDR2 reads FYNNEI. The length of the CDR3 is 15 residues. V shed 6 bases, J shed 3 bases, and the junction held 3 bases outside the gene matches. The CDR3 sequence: CASRGLAGDTGELFF. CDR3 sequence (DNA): TGTGCCAGCAGAGGACTAGCGGGCGACACCGGGGAGCTGTTTTTT.

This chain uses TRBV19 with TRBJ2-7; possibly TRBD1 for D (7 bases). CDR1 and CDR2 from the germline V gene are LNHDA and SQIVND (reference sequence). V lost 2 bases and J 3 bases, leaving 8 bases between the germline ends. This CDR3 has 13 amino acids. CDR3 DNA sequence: TGTGCCAGTAGTATACAGGGGGGCTACGAGCAGTACTTC. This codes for CASSIQGGYEQYF.

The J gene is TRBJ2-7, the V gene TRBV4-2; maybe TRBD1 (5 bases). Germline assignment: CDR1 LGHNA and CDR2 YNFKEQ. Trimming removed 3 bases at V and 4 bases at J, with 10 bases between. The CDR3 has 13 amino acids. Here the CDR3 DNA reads TGTGCCAGCAGCCATCCCCAGGGATACGAGCAGTACTTC. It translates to CASSHPQGYEQYF.

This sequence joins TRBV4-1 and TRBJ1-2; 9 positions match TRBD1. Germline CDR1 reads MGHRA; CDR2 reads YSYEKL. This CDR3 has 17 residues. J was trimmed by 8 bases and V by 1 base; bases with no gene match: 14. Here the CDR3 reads CASSQVRSGTGPLGYTF. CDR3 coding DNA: TGCGCCAGCAGCCAAGTTCGATCCGGGACAGGGCCCCTCGGCTACACCTTC.

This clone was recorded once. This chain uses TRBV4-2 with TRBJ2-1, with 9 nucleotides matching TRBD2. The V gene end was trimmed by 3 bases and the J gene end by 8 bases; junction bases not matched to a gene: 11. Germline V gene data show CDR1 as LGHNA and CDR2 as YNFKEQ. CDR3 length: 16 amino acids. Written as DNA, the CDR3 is TGTGCCAGCAGCCAGTCTGGGCGCGGGAGGGCCTATGAGCAGTTCTTC. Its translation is CASSQSGRGRAYEQFF.

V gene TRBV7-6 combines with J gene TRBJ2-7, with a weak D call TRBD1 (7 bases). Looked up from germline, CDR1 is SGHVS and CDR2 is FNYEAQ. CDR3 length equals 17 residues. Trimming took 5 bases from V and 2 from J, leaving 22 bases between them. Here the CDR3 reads CASSLGAGTAYPYEQYF. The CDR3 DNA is TGTGCCAGCAGCCTCGGCGCGGGGACAGCGTACCCCTACGAGCAGTACTTC.

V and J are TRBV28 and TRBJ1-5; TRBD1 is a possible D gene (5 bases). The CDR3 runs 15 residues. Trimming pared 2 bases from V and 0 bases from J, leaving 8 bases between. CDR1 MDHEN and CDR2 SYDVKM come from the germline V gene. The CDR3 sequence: CASSLGGVSNQPQHF. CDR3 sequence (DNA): TGTGCCAGCAGTTTAGGGGGGGTTAGCAATCAGCCCCAGCATTTT.

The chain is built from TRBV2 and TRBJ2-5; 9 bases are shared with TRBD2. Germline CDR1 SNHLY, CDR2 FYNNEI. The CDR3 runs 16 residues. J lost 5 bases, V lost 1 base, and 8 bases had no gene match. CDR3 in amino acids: CASSEVRAGGGETQYF. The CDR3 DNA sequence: TGTGCCAGCAGTGAAGTTCGAGCGGGGGGAGGGGAGACCCAGTACTTC.

This CDR3 is CASNLDSGANVLTF. The CDR3 DNA follows: TGCGCCAGTAACCTAGACTCTGGGGCCAACGTCCTGACTTTC. The rearrangement uses TRBV5-1 and TRBJ2-6; no clear D. Trimming pared 8 bases from V and 0 bases from J, leaving 9 bases between. Germline V gene sequence: CDR1 SGHRS, CDR2 YFSETQ. The length of the CDR3 is 14 residues.

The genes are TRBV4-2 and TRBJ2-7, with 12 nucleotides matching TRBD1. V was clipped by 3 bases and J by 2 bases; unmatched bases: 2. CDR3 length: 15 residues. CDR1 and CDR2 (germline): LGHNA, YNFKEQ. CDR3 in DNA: TGTGCCAGCAGCCAGGGGACAGGGGGCGCCTACGAGCAGTACTTC. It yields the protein CASSQGTGGAYEQYF.

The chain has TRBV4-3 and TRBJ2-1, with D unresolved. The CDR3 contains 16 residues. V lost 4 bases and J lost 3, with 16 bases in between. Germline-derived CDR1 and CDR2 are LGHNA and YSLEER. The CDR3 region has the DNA TGCGCCAGCAGCCGAGAAGGGCGCCCTTACTACAATGAGCAGTTCTTC. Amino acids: CASSREGRPYYNEQFF.

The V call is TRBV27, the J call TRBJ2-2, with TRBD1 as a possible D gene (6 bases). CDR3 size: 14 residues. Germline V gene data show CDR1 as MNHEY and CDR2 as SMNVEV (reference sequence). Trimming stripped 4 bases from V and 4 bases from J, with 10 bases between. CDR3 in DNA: TGTGCCAGCAGTTATTGGGGGCGCACCGGGGAGCTGTTTTTT. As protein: CASSYWGRTGELFF.